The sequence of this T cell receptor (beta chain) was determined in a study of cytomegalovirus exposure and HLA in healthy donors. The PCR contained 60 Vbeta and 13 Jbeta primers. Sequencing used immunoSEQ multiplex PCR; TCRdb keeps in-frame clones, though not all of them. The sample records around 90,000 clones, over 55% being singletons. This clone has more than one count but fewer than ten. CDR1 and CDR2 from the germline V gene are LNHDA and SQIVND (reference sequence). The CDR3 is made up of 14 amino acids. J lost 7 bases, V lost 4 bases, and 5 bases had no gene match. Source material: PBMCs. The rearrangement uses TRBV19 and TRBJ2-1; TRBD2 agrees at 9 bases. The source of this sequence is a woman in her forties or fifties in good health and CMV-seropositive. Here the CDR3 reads CASSRGLAPNEQFF. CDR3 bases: TGTGCCAGTAGTAGGGGACTAGCACCGAATGAGCAGTTCTTC.